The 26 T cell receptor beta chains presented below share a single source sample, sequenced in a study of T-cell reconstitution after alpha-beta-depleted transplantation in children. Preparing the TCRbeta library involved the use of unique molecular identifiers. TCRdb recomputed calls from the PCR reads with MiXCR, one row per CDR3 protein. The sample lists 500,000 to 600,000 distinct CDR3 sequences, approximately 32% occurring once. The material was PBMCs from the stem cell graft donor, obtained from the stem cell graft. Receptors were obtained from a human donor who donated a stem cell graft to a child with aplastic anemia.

The CDR3 coding sequence is TGTGCCAGCACCTCCAGGGGGAGCTCCTATAATTCACCCCTCCACTTT. This sequence encodes CASTSRGSSYNSPLHF. The gene calls are TRBV7-2 and TRBJ1-6; 7 positions agree with TRBD1. The CDR3 length is 16 residues. With 7 bases clipped from V and 0 bases from J, the junction kept 6 bases outside the gene matches. From germline, CDR1 is SGHTA and CDR2 FQGNSA. Looking up the rest from reference TRBV7-2 and TRBJ1-6 gives the full variable domain: GAGVSQSPSNKVTEKGKDVELRCDPISGHTALYWYRQSLGQGLEFLIYFQGNSAPDKSGLPSDRFSAERTGGSVSTLTIQRTQQEDSAVYLCASTSRGSSYNSPLHFGNGTRLTVT.

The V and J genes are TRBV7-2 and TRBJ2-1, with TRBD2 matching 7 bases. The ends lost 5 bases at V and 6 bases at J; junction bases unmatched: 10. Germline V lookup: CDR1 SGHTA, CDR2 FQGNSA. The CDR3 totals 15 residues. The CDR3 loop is CASSTQWGRGNEQFF. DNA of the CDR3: TGTGCCAGCAGCACGCAGTGGGGGAGGGGCAATGAGCAGTTCTTC.

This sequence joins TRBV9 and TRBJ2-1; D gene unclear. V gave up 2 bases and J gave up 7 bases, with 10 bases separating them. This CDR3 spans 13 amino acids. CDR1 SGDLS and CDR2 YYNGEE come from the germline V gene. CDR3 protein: CASSVFEKNEQFF. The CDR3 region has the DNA TGTGCCAGCAGCGTGTTTGAGAAGAATGAGCAGTTCTTC. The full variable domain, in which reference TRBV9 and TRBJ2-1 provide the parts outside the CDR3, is DSGVTQTPKHLITATGQRVTLRCSPRSGDLSVYWYQQSLDQGLQFLIQYYNGEERAKGNILERFSAQQFPDLHSELNLSSLELGDSALYFCASSVFEKNEQFFGPGTRLTVL.

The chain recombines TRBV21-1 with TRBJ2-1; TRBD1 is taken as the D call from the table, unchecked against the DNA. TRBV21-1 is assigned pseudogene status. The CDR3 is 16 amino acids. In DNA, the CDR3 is TGTGCCAGCAGCAAAGAAGGGACAGGGGGCCGCAATGAGCAGTTCTTC. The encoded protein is CASSKEGTGGRNEQFF.

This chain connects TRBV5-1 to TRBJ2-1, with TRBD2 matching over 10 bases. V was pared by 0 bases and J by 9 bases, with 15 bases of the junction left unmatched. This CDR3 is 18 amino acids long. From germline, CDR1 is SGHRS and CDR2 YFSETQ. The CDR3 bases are TGCGCCAGCAGCTTGGCCCTAACAGGACTAGCGGCGCTCCCTGAGCAGTTCTTC. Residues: CASSLALTGLAALPEQFF. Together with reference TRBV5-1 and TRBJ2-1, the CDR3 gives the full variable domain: KAGVTQTPRYLIKTRGQQVTLSCSPISGHRSVSWYQQTPGQGLQFLFEYFSETQRNKGNFPGRFSGRQFSNSRSEMNVSTLELGDSALYLCASSLALTGLAALPEQFFGPGTRLTVL.

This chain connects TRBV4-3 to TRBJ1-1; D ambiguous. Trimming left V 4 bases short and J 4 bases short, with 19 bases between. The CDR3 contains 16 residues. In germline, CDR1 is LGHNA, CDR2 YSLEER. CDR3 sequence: CASSRVPGEIVTEAFF. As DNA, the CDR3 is TGCGCCAGCAGCCGCGTTCCCGGGGAGATAGTCACTGAAGCTTTCTTT.

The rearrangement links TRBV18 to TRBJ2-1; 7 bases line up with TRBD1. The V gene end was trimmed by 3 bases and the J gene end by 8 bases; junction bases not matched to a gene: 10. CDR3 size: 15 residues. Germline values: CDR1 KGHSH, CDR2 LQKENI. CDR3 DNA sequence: TGTGCCAGCTCACCGACAGGGTATTTTGTCGATGAGCAGTTCTTC. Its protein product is CASSPTGYFVDEQFF.

In DNA, the CDR3 is TGTGCCACCAGCAACGGGGGGGCGCTCCACAATGAGCAGTTCTTC. Residues: CATSNGGALHNEQFF. This chain joins TRBV15 and TRBJ2-1; 8 nucleotides align to TRBD2. The CDR3 contains 15 residues. Germline V gene lookup returns CDR1 LNHNV and CDR2 YYDKDF (reference sequence). Germline trimming cut 4 bases from V and 5 bases from J; bases unmatched to any gene: 7. The full variable domain, its missing parts supplied by reference TRBV15 and TRBJ2-1, is DAMVIQNPRYQVTQFGKPVTLSCSQTLNHNVMYWYQQKSSQAPKLLFHYYDKDFNNEADTPDNFQSRRPNTSFCFLDIRSPGLGDTAMYLCATSNGGALHNEQFFGPGTRLTVL.

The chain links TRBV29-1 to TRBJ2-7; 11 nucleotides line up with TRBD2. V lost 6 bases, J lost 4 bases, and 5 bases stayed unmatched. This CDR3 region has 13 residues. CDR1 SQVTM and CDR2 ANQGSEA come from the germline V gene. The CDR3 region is CSVYSGREYEQYF. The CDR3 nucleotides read TGCAGCGTGTATAGCGGGAGGGAATACGAGCAGTACTTC.

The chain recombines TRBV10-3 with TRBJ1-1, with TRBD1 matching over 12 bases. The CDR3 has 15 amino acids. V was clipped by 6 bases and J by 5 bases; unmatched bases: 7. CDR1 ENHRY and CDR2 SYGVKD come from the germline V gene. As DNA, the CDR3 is TGTGCCATCAGGACGGGACAGGGGGCTCGAACTGAAGCTTTCTTT. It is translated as CAIRTGQGARTEAFF.

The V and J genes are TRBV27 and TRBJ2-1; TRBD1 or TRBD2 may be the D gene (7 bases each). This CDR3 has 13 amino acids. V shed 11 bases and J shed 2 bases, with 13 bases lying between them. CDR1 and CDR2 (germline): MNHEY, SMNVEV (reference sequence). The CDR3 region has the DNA TGTGCCTCAGGGGGGGTACCCTACAATGAGCAGTTCTTC. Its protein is CASGGVPYNEQFF.

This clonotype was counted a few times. The CDR3 bases are TGCGCCAGCAGCCAAAGCCCTTCTAGCGGGAGATTCGAGACCCAGTACTTC. Encoded protein: CASSQSPSSGRFETQYF. V usage is TRBV4-3 and J usage is TRBJ2-5; 10 bases align to TRBD2. V was clipped by 2 bases and J by 5 bases; unmatched bases: 11. The CDR3 length is 17 residues. The germline V gene has CDR1 LGHNA and CDR2 YSLEER.

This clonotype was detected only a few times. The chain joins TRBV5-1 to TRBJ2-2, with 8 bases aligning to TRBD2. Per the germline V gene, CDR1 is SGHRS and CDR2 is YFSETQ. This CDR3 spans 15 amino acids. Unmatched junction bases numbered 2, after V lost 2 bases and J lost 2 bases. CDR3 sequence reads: CASSFLAGNTGELFF. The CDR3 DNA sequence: TGCGCCAGCAGCTTTCTAGCGGGCAACACCGGGGAGCTGTTTTTT.

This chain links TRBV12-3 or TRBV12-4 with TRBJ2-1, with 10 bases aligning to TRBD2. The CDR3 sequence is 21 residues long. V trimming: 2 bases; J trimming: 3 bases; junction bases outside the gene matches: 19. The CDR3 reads CASSLPRSRASGSSVYNEQFF. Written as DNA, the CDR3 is TGTGCCAGCAGTTTACCGAGGAGTAGGGCTAGCGGGAGTTCAGTCTACAATGAGCAGTTCTTC.

Here the CDR3 reads CASTLNSGRRTGELFF. The CDR3 DNA is TGTGCCAGCACCCTAAATAGCGGGAGAAGGACCGGGGAGCTGTTTTTT. The V call is TRBV6-2 or TRBV6-3, the J call TRBJ2-2; 9 bases fit TRBD2. CDR3 length: 16 residues. V dropped 7 bases and J dropped 5; count of bases not matched to a gene: 11. Germline values: CDR1 MNHEY, CDR2 SVGEGT.

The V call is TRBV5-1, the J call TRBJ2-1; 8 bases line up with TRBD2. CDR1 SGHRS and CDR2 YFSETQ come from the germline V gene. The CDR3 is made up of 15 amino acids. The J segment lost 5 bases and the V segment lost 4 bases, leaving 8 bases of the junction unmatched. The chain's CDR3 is CASSQGLAANNEQFF. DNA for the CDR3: TGCGCCAGCAGCCAAGGACTAGCAGCTAACAATGAGCAGTTCTTC.

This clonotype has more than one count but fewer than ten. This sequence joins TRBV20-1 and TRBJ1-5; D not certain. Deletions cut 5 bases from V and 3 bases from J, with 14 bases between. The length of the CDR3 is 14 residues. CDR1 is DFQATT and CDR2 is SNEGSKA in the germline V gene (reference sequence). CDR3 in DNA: TGCAGTGCTGCGCGACTTGCCGACAATCAGCCCCAGCATTTT. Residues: CSAARLADNQPQHF.

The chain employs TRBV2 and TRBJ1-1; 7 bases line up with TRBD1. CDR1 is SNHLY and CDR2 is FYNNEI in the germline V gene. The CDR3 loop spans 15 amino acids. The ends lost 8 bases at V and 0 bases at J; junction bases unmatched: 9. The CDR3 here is CASWDSTRMNTEAFF. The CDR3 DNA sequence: TGTGCCAGCTGGGACAGTACACGCATGAACACTGAAGCTTTCTTT.

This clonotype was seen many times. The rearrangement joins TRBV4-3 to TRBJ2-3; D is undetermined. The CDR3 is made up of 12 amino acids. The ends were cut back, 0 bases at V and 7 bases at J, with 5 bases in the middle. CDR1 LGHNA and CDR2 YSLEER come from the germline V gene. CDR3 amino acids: CASSQEGNTQYF. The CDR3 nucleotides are TGCGCCAGCAGCCAAGAAGGGAATACGCAGTATTTT.

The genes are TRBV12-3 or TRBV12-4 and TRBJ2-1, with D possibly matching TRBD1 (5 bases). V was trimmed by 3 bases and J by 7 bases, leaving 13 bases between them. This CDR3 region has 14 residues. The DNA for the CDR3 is TGTGCCAGCAGTTTGATGTCAGGGAAGAATGAGCAGTTCTTC. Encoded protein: CASSLMSGKNEQFF.

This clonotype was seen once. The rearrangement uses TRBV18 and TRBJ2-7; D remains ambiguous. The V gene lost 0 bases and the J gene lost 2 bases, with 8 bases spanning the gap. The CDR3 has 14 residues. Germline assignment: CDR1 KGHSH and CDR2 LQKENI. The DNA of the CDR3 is TGTGCCAGCTCACCACCGGCCAGGACCTACGAGCAGTACGTC. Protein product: CASSPPARTYEQYV.

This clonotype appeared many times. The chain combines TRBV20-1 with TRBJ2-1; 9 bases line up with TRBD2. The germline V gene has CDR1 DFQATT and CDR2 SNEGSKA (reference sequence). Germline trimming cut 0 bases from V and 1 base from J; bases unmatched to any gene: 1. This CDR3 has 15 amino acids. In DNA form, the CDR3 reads TGCAGTGCTAGAGATCTAGCGGGATCCTACAATGAGCAGTTCTTC. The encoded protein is CSARDLAGSYNEQFF.

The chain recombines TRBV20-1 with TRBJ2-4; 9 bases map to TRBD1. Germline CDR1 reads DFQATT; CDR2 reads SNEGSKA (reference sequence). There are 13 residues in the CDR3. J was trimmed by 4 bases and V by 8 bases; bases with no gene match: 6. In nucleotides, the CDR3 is TGCAGTACCTACGGGACAGGGAAAAACATTCAGTACTTC. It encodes CSTYGTGKNIQYF.

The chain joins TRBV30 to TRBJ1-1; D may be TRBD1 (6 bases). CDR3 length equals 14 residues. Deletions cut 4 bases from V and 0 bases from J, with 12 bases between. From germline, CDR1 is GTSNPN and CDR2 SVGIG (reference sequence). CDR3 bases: TGTGCCTGGAATGGGGGGGCCATGAACACTGAAGCTTTCTTT. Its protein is CAWNGGAMNTEAFF.

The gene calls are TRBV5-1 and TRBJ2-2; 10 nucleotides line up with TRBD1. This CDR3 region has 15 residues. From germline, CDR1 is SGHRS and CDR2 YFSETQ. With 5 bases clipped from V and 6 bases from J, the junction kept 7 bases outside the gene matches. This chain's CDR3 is CASRGAGQGAGELFF. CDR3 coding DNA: TGCGCCAGCAGAGGGGCCGGACAGGGGGCCGGGGAGCTGTTTTTT.

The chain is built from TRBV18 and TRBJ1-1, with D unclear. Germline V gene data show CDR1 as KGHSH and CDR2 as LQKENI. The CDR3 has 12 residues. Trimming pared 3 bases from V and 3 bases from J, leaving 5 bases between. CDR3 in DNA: TGTGCCAGCTCACCGTTTGACACTGAAGCTTTCTTT. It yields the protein CASSPFDTEAFF.